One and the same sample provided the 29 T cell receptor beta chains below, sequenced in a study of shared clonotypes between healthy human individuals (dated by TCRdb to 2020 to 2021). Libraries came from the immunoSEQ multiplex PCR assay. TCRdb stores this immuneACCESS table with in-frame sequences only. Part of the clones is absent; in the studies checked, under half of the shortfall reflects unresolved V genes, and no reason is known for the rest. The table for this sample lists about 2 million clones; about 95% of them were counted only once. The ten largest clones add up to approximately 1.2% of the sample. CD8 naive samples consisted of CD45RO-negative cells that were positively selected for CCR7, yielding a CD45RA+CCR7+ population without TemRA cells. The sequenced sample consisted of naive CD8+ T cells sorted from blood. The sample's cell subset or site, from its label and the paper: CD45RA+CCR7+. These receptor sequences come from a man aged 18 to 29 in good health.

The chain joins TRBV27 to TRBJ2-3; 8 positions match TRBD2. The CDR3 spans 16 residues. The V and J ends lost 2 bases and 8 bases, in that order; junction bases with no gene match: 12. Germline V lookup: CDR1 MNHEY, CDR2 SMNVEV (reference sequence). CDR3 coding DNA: TGTGCCAGCAGTTTACTTGGTGGAGCGGGAGAGAGTACGCAGTATTTT. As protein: CASSLLGGAGESTQYF.

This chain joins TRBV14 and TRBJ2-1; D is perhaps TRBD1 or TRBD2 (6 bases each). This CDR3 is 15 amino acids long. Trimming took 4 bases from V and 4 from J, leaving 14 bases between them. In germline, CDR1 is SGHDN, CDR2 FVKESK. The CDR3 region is CASSLRGVGYNEQFF. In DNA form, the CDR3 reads TGTGCCAGCAGCCTAAGGGGGGTTGGTTACAATGAGCAGTTCTTC. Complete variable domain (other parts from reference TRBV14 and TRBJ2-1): EAGVTQFPSHSVIEKGQTVTLRCDPISGHDNLYWYRRVMGKEIKFLLHFVKESKQDESGMPNNRFLAERTGGTYSTLKVQPAELEDSGVYFCASSLRGVGYNEQFFGPGTRLTVL.

The CDR3 protein is CASSWGVDSNQPQHF. The CDR3, as DNA: TGTGCCAGTAGTTGGGGGGTCGATAGCAATCAGCCCCAGCATTTT. This chain uses TRBV19 with TRBJ1-5, with TRBD1 as a possible D gene (5 bases). The CDR3 spans 15 residues. Looked up from germline, CDR1 is LNHDA and CDR2 is SQIVND (reference sequence). V lost 5 bases to trimming and J lost 0 bases, with 11 bases between them. Full variable domain (missing parts from reference TRBV19 and TRBJ1-5): DGGITQSPKYLFRKEGQNVTLSCEQNLNHDAMYWYRQDPGQGLRLIYYSQIVNDFQKGDIAEGYSVSREKKESFPLTVTSAQKNPTAFYLCASSWGVDSNQPQHFGDGTRLSIL.

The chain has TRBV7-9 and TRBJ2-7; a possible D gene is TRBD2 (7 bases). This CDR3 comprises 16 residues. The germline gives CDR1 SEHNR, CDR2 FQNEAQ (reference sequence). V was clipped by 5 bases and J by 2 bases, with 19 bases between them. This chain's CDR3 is CASSRGEGGFPYEQYF. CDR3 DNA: TGTGCCAGCAGCCGAGGGGAGGGGGGATTCCCCTACGAGCAGTACTTC.

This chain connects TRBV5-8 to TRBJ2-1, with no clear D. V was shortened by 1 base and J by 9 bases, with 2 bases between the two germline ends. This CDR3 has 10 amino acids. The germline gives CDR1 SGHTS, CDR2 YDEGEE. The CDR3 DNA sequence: TGTGCCAGCAGCTTGCTTGAGCAGTTCTTC. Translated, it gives CASSLLEQFF.

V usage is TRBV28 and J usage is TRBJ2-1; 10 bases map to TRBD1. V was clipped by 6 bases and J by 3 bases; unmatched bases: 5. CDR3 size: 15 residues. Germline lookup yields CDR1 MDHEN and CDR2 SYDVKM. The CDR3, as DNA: TGTGCCAGCAGACTGGACAGGGGGATCTACAATGAGCAGTTCTTC. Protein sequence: CASRLDRGIYNEQFF.

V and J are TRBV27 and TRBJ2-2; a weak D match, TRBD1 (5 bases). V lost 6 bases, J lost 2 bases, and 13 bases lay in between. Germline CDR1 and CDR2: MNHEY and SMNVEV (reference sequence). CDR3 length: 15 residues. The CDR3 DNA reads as TGTGCCAGCAGCCTTAAACAGGTTAACACCGGGGAGCTGTTTTTT. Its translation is CASSLKQVNTGELFF.

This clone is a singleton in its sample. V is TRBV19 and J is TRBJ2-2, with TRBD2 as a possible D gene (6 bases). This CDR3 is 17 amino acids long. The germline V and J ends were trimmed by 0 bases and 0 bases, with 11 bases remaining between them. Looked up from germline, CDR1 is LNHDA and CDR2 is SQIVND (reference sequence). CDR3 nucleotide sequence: TGTGCCAGTAGTATAGATCCTAGCGAGCCGAACACCGGGGAGCTGTTTTTT. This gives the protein CASSIDPSEPNTGELFF.

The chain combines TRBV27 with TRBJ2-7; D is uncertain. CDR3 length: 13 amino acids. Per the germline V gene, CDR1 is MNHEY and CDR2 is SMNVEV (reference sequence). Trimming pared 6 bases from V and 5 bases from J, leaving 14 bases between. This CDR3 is CASSDWTRNEQYF. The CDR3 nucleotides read TGTGCCAGCAGCGATTGGACCCGCAACGAGCAGTACTTC.

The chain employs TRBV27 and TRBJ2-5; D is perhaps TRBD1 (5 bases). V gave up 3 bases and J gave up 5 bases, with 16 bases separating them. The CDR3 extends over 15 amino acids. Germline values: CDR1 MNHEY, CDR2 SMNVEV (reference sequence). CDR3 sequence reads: CASSFGQGYRETQYF. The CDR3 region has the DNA TGTGCCAGCAGTTTTGGGCAGGGCTACCGGGAGACCCAGTACTTC.

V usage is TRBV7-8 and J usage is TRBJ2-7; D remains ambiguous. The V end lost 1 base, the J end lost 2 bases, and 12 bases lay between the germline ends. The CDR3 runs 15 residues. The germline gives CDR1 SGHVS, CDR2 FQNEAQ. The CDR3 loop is CASSLGPVGAYEQYF. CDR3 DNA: TGTGCCAGCAGCTTAGGTCCAGTTGGGGCCTACGAGCAGTACTTC.

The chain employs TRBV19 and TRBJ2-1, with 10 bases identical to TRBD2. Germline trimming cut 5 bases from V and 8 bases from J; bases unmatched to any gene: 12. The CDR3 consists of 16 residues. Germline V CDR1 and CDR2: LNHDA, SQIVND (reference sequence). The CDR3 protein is CASSDPQSGGAYEQFF. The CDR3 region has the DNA TGTGCCAGTAGTGATCCCCAGAGCGGGGGGGCCTATGAGCAGTTCTTC.

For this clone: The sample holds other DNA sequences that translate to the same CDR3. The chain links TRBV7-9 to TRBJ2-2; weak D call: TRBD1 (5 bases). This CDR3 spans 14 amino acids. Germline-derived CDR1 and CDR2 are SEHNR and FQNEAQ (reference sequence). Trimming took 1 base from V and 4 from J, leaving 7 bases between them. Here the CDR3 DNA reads TGTGCCAGCAGCTTAGGGCAGGGCACCGGGGAGCTGTTTTTT. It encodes CASSLGQGTGELFF.

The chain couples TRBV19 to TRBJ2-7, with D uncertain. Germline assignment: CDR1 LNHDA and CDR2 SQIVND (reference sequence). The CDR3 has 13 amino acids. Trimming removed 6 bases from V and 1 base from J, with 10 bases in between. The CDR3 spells CASSPEPSYEQYF. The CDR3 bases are TGTGCCAGTAGCCCGGAGCCTTCCTACGAGCAGTACTTC.

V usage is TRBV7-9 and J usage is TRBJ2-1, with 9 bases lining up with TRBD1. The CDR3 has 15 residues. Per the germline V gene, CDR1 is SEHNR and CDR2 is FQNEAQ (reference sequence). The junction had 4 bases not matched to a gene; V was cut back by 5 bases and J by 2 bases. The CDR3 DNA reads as TGTGCCAGCAGCCGGGACAGGGTAACCTACAATGAGCAGTTCTTC. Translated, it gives CASSRDRVTYNEQFF.

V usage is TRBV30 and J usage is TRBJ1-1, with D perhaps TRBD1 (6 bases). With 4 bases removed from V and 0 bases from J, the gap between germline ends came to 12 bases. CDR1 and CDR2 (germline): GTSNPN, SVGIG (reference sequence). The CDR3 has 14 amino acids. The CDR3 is CAWNQGRLNTEAFF. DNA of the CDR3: TGTGCCTGGAACCAGGGGCGGCTGAACACTGAAGCTTTCTTT.

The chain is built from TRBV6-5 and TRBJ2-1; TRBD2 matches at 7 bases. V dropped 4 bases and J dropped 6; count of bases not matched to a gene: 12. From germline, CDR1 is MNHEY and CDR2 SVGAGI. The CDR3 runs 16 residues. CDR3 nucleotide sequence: TGTGCCAGCAGTTTCCTTATGGGCGGGAGAGGCAATGAGCAGTTCTTC. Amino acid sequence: CASSFLMGGRGNEQFF.

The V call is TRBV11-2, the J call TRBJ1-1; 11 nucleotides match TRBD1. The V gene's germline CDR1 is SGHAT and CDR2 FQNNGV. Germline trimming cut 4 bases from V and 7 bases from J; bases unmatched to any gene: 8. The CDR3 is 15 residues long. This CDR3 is CASSSPGQGVVEAFF. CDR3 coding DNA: TGTGCCAGCAGCTCTCCGGGACAGGGGGTAGTTGAAGCTTTCTTT.

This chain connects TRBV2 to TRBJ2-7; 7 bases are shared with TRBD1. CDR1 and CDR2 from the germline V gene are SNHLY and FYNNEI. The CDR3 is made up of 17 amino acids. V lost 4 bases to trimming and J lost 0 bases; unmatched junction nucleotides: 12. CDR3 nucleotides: TGTGCCAGCAGTGGAGTTTGGCGAGACAGGGTCTCCTACGAGCAGTACTTC. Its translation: CASSGVWRDRVSYEQYF.

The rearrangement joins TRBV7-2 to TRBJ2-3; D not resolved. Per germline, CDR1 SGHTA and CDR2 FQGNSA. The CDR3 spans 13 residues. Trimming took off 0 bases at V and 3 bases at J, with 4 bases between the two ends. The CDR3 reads CASSLAWTDTQYF. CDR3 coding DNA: TGTGCCAGCAGCTTAGCGTGGACAGATACGCAGTATTTT.

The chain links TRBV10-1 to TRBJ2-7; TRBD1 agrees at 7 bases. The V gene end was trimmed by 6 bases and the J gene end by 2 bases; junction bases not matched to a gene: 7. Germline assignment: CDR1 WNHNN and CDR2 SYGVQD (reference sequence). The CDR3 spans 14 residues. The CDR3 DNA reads TGCGCCAGCAGCCCGCTGGGACAGACCTACGAGCAGTACTTC. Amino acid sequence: CASSPLGQTYEQYF.

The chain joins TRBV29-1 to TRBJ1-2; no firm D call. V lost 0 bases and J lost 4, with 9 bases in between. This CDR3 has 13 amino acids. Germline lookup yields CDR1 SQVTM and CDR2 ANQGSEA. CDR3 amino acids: CSVEDTVVYGYTF. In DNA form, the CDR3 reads TGCAGCGTTGAAGACACAGTAGTCTATGGCTACACCTTC.

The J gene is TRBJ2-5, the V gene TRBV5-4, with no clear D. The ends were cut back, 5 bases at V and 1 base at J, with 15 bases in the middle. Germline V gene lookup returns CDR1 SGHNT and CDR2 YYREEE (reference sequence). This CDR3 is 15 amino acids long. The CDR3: CASRSKGSLQETQYF. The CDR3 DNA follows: TGTGCCAGCAGAAGTAAAGGAAGCCTCCAAGAGACCCAGTACTTC.

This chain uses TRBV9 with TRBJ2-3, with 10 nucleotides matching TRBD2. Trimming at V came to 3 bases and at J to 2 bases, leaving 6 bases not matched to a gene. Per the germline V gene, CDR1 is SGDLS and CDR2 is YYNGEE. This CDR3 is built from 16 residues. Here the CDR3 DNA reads TGTGCCAGCAGCGCATTGACTAGCGGGTACACAGATACGCAGTATTTT. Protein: CASSALTSGYTDTQYF.

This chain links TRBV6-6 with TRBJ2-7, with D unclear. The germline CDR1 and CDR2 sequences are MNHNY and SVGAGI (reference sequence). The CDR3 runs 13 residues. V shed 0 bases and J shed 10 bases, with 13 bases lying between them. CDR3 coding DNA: TGTGCCAGCAGTTACTCCCTCGTATTCGATCAGTACTTC. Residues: CASSYSLVFDQYF.

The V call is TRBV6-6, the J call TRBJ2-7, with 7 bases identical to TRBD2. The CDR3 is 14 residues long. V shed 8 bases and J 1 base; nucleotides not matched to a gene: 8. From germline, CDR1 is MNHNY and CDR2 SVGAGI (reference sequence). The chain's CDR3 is CASEAERGSYEQYF. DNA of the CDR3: TGTGCCAGCGAGGCCGAGCGGGGATCCTACGAGCAGTACTTC.

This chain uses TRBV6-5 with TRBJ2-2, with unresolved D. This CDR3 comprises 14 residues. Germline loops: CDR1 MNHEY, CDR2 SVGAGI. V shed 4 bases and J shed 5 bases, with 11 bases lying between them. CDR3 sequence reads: CASSWSTETGELFF. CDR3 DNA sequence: TGTGCCAGCAGTTGGTCAACAGAGACCGGGGAGCTGTTTTTT.

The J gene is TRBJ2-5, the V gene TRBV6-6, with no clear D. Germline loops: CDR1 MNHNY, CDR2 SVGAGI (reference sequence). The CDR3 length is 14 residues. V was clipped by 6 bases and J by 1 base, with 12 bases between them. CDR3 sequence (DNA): TGTGCCAGCAGCTCCGTTTTTTTCCAAGAGACCCAGTACTTC. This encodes CASSSVFFQETQYF.

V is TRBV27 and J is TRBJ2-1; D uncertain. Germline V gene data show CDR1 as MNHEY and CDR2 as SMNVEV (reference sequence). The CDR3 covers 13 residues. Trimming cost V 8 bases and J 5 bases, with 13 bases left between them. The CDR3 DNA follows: TGTGCCAGCCCTAAGCGAGCCAACAATGAGCAGTTCTTC. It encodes CASPKRANNEQFF.